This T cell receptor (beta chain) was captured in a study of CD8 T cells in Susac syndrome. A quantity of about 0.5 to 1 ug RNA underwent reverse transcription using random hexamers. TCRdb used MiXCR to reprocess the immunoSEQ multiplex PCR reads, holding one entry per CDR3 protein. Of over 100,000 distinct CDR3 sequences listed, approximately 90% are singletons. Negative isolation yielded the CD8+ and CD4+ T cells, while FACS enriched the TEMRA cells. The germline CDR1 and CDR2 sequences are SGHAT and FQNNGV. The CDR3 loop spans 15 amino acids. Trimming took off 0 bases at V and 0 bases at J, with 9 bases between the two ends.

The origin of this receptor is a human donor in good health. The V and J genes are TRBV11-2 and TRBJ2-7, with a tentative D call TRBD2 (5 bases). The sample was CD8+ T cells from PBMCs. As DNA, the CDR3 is TGTGCCAGCAGCTTAGATCTAGGGAGCTCCTACGAGCAGTACTTC. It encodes CASSLDLGSSYEQYF.